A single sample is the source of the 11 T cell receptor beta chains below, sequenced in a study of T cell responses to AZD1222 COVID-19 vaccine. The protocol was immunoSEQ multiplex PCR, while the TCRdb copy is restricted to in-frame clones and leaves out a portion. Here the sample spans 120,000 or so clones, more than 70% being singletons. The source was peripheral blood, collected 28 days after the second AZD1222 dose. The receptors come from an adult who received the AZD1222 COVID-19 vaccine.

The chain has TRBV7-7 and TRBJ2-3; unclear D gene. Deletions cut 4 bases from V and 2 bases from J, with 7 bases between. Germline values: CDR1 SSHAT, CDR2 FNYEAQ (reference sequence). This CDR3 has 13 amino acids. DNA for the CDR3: TGTGCCAGCAGCTACGACTCCACAGATACGCAGTATTTT. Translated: CASSYDSTDTQYF.

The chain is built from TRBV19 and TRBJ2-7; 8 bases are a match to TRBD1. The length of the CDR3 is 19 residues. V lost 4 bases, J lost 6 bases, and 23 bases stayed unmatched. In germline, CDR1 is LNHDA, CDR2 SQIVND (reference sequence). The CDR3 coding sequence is TGTGCCAGTAGTAGGACAGGGTTCTCGAGTATGACGGCGGACACCGAGCAGTACTTC. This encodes CASSRTGFSSMTADTEQYF.

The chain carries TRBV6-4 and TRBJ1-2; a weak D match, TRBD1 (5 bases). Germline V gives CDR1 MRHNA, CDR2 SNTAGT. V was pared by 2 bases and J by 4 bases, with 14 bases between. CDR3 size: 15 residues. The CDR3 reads CASSDGTGESYGYTF. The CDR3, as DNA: TGTGCCAGCAGTGACGGTACAGGTGAGAGCTATGGCTACACCTTC.

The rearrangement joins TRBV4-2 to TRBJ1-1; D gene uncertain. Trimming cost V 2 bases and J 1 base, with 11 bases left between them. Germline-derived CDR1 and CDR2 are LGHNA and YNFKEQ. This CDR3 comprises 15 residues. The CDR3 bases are TGTGCCAGCAGCCAATCCTCGGGTACGAACACTGAAGCTTTCTTT. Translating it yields CASSQSSGTNTEAFF.

CDR3 amino acids: CASSQESTSTSSGNTIYF. Here the CDR3 DNA reads TGCGCCAGCAGCCAAGAAAGTACTTCCACGAGCTCTGGAAACACCATATATTTT. The chain links TRBV4-3 to TRBJ1-3, with D unclear. The V gene lost 0 bases and the J gene lost 0 bases, with 15 bases spanning the gap. The germline V gene encodes CDR1 LGHNA and CDR2 YSLEER. The CDR3 runs to 18 residues.

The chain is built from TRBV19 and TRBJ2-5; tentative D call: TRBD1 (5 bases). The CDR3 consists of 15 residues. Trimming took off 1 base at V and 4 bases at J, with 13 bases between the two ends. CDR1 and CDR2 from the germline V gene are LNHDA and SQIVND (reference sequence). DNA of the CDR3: TGTGCCAGTAGTATAGGACCAGGGAATGGAGAGACCCAGTACTTC. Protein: CASSIGPGNGETQYF.

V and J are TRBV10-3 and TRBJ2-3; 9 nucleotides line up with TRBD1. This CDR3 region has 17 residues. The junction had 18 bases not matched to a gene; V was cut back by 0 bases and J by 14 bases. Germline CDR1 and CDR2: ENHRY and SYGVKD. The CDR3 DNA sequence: TGTGCCATCAGTGAGTCGTGGACTAGTGGGGGACAGGGTGGTCTGTATTTT. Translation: CAISESWTSGGQGGLYF.

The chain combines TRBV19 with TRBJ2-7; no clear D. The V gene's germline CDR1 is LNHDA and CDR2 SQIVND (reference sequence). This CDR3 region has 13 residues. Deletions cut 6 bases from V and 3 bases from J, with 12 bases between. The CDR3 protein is CASSPGPYYEQYF. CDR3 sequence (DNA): TGTGCCAGTAGCCCCGGGCCTTACTACGAGCAGTACTTC.

In nucleotides, the CDR3 is TGCAGTGCTACACACCAAGAGACCCAGTACTTC. It encodes CSATHQETQYF. This chain connects TRBV20-1 to TRBJ2-5; D is unresolved. V was trimmed by 4 bases and J by 0 bases, leaving 3 bases between them. This CDR3 region has 11 residues. Germline assignment: CDR1 DFQATT and CDR2 SNEGSKA (reference sequence).

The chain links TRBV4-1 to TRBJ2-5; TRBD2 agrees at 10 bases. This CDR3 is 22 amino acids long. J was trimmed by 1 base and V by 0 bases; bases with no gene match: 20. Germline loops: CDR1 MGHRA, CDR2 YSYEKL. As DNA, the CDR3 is TGCGCCAGCAGCCAAGAGAGGAGGGTAGCGGGAGGTCCCAGTTCCGGCCAAGAGACCCAGTACTTC. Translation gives CASSQERRVAGGPSSGQETQYF.

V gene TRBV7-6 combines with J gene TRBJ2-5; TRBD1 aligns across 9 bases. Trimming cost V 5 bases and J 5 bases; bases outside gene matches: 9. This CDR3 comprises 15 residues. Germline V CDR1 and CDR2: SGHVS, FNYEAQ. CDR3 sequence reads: CASSPDRGSLETQYF. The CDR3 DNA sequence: TGTGCCAGCAGCCCGGACAGGGGAAGTTTGGAGACCCAGTACTTC.